This T cell receptor beta chain was sequenced during a study of T cell repertoires in cytomegalovirus infection. TCRdb re-derived calls from the reads in MiXCR, one entry per CDR3 protein. The table includes 450,000 to 550,000 distinct CDR3 sequences, approximately 15% detected once. J was trimmed by 3 bases and V by 6 bases; bases with no gene match: 6. This CDR3 is 15 amino acids long. This clonotype was seen only a few times. This sequence was found in a human donor in good health (CMV status not recorded). Some clones in this sample may be carry-over from other donors' samples. The gene calls are TRBV12-3 or TRBV12-4 and TRBJ2-7; 12 bases are shared with TRBD2. Sequenced material: CD8+ T cells from PBMCs. The CDR3 sequence: CASSLAGGRLYEQYF. In nucleotides, the CDR3 is TGTGCCAGCAGCCTAGCGGGAGGGAGGCTCTACGAGCAGTACTTC.